One sample yielded the 16 T cell receptor beta chains listed below, sequenced in a study of OX40 agonist ivuxolimab in advanced cancers. Method: immunoSEQ multiplex PCR; TCRdb's copy keeps in-frame clones and lacks some. This table has around 94,000 clones, about 93% appearing once. Sequencing used CD4+ or CD8+ T cells sorted from blood, obtained in a trial of the OX40 agonist ivuxolimab. Receptors were obtained from an adult with an advanced solid tumor such as melanoma, head and neck, liver or kidney cancer.

This sequence joins TRBV19 and TRBJ1-6; 7 bases are a match to TRBD1. This CDR3 has 14 residues. V lost 6 bases to trimming and J lost 10 bases; unmatched junction nucleotides: 9. Germline CDR1 is LNHDA and CDR2 is SQIVND (reference sequence). CDR3 bases: TGTGCCAGTAGCAGGGGGACAACCGGATCACCCCTCCACTTT. Translated, it gives CASSRGTTGSPLHF.

The chain carries TRBV28 and TRBJ2-7, with D maybe TRBD1 (6 bases). Germline assignment: CDR1 MDHEN and CDR2 SYDVKM. Trimming stripped 3 bases from V and 3 bases from J, with 15 bases between. This CDR3 contains 15 residues. The CDR3 sequence: CASSFSQTGRYEQYF. Written as DNA, the CDR3 is TGTGCCAGCAGTTTTTCCCAGACAGGCCGCTACGAGCAGTACTTC.

The chain joins TRBV6-5 to TRBJ1-2, with TRBD1 as a possible D gene (5 bases). Per the germline V gene, CDR1 is MNHEY and CDR2 is SVGAGI. This CDR3 has 13 residues. V shed 6 bases and J shed 1 base, with 9 bases lying between them. CDR3: CASSYDSNYGYTF. The CDR3 DNA reads TGTGCCAGCAGCTACGACAGTAACTATGGCTACACCTTC.

This clone was observed once. The chain couples TRBV14 to TRBJ1-2; perhaps TRBD1 as D (5 bases). The CDR3 length is 16 residues. Germline V lookup: CDR1 SGHDN, CDR2 FVKESK. V was clipped by 0 bases and J by 1 base, with 12 bases between them. The CDR3: CASSQEGRWINYGYTF. The CDR3 region has the DNA TGTGCCAGCAGCCAAGAGGGGCGGTGGATTAACTATGGCTACACCTTC.

The chain uses TRBV29-1 and TRBJ1-5, with TRBD1 identical over 8 bases. Germline CDR1 and CDR2: SQVTM and ANQGSEA. The CDR3 covers 13 residues. Losses at the gene ends were 8 bases for V and 5 bases for J; bases not matched to a gene: 8. CDR3 loop: CSYMQGADQPQHF. For the CDR3, the DNA is TGCAGCTACATGCAGGGGGCCGATCAGCCCCAGCATTTT.

The J gene is TRBJ1-1, the V gene TRBV7-2; D unresolved. Germline CDR1 is SGHTA and CDR2 is FQGNSA. The CDR3 covers 14 residues. Trimming left V 5 bases short and J 2 bases short, with 12 bases between. CDR3 sequence reads: CASSTRRSNTEAFF. CDR3 sequence (DNA): TGTGCCAGCAGCACTCGGAGGTCTAACACTGAAGCTTTCTTT.

The J gene is TRBJ2-6, the V gene TRBV7-2; weak D call: TRBD1 (6 bases). CDR1 is SGHTA, CDR2 FQGNSA, per germline. The CDR3 totals 17 residues. V lost 2 bases and J lost 4, with 15 bases in between. Here the CDR3 DNA reads TGTGCCAGCAGCTTATTGGGCAGGGGCGCAGGGGCCAACGTCCTGACTTTC. Amino acids: CASSLLGRGAGANVLTF.

This clone showed up just once. The chain has TRBV12-2 and TRBJ1-2; the D call TRBD1 from the table was never checked on the DNA. TRBV12-2 is classified as a pseudogene. The CDR3 extends over 14 amino acids. The CDR3 loop reads CASRVQGAGYGYTF. The CDR3, as DNA: TGTGCAAGTCGCGTACAGGGGGCCGGCTATGGCTACACCTTC.

The J gene is TRBJ2-1, the V gene TRBV11-1; D is perhaps TRBD2 (5 bases). Trimming removed 3 bases at V and 5 bases at J, with 14 bases between. The CDR3 covers 15 residues. From germline, CDR1 is SGHAT and CDR2 FQDESV (reference sequence). The CDR3 reads CASSFSPLVHNEQFF. In nucleotides, the CDR3 is TGTGCCAGCAGCTTCTCCCCACTAGTTCACAATGAGCAGTTCTTC.

The V gene is TRBV7-3, the J gene TRBJ2-2; D gene uncertain. V dropped 4 bases and J dropped 7 bases, with 13 bases sitting between them. The CDR3 is 14 amino acids. Germline assignment: CDR1 SGHTA and CDR2 FQGTGA. The CDR3 loop is CASSYNRLGGELFF. The CDR3 DNA is TGTGCCAGCAGCTACAACCGTTTGGGCGGGGAGCTGTTTTTT.

The V gene is TRBV30, the J gene TRBJ2-1, with 13 bases that match TRBD2. In germline, CDR1 is GTSNPN, CDR2 SVGIG (reference sequence). The CDR3 totals 19 residues. V lost 2 bases, J lost 2 bases, and 12 bases stayed unmatched. For the CDR3, the DNA is TGTGCCTGGAGTTTGTTTTCCGGGACTAGCGGGACCGCCTACAATGAGCAGTTCTTC. Its translation is CAWSLFSGTSGTAYNEQFF.

A single count supports this clone. The CDR3 loop reads CASSLLGPLGSYEQYF. The CDR3 DNA reads as TGTGCCAGCAGTTTGCTAGGACCACTAGGGTCCTACGAGCAGTACTTC. The chain is built from TRBV28 and TRBJ2-7, with D tentatively TRBD2 (5 bases). The CDR3 consists of 16 residues. The V end lost 3 bases, the J end lost 1 base, and 16 bases lay between the germline ends. Germline CDR1 reads MDHEN; CDR2 reads SYDVKM.

The CDR3 DNA reads TGTGCCAGCAGCTTAAAGCTAGCGGGAGGGCCTTCGGGTGAGCAGTTCTTC. Translation: CASSLKLAGGPSGEQFF. This chain connects TRBV11-3 to TRBJ2-1; 12 bases fit TRBD2. The CDR3 is made up of 17 amino acids. Germline V gene lookup returns CDR1 SGHNT and CDR2 YENEEA. V lost 2 bases to trimming and J lost 9 bases; unmatched junction nucleotides: 11. Combining the CDR3 with reference TRBV11-3 and TRBJ2-1 gives the whole variable domain EAGVVQSPRYKIIEKKQPVAFWCNPISGHNTLYWYLQNLGQGPELLIRYENEEAVDDSQLPKDRFSAERLKGVDSTLKIQPAELGDSAVYLCASSLKLAGGPSGEQFFGPGTRLTVL.

The genes are TRBV5-4 and TRBJ2-3, with D unclear. This CDR3 spans 14 amino acids. The V end lost 7 bases, the J end lost 0 bases, and 12 bases lay between the germline ends. CDR1 is SGHNT and CDR2 is YYREEE in the germline V gene (reference sequence). The CDR3 spells CASGARASTDTQYF. The DNA for the CDR3 is TGTGCCAGCGGAGCGAGAGCTAGCACAGATACGCAGTATTTT. The full variable domain, completed using reference TRBV5-4 and TRBJ2-3, is ETGVTQSPTHLIKTRGQQVTLRCSSQSGHNTVSWYQQALGQGPQFIFQYYREEENGRGNFPPRFSGLQFPNYSSELNVNALELDDSALYLCASGARASTDTQYFGPGTRLTVL.

The gene calls are TRBV7-2 and TRBJ1-5, with TRBD1 as a possible D gene (5 bases). Germline lookup yields CDR1 SGHTA and CDR2 FQGNSA. Between the trimmed V and J ends, which lost 5 bases and 3 bases, there was a span of 26 bases. The CDR3 is made up of 19 amino acids. CDR3 sequence (DNA): TGTGCCAGCAGCCGTCCCGCCCGTGCAGGGCCGGGGAACAATCAGCCCCAGCATTTT. This codes for CASSRPARAGPGNNQPQHF.

The chain employs TRBV11-3 and TRBJ2-7; D gene ambiguous. Per the germline V gene, CDR1 is SGHNT and CDR2 is YENEEA. This CDR3 spans 15 amino acids. Deletions cut 2 bases from V and 3 bases from J, with 14 bases between. The CDR3 DNA is TGTGCCAGCAGCTTAACCGAGGCCGATTTCTACGAGCAGTACTTC. It codes for CASSLTEADFYEQYF.